This record concerns one TCR beta chain sequence. The time point denotes: patch test 1, 2 weeks after DPC sensitization. Treatment indicated: therapeutic diphenylcyclopropenone sensitization with weekly scalp DPC. V was trimmed by 10 bases and J by 0 bases, leaving 10 bases between them. The CDR3 loop spans 12 amino acids. Per germline, CDR1 ENHRY and CDR2 SYGVKD. TCRdb processed the RACE reads anew with MiXCR; each CDR3 protein has one entry. The sample comprises fewer than 150,000 distinct CDR3 sequences, roughly an eighth of which are singletons, and approximately 0.92% rests with the top ten. These data originate in a study of human T cells and chemical hapten exposure. Study details: Researchers reported sensitizing a roughly 2 cm by roughly 2 cm upper inner arm skin site with 2% DPC. The cohort included alopecia areata under or over 50% scalp, totalis and universalis.

This TCR came from a man younger than 30 with alopecia areata. Some clones in this sample may be carry-over from other donors' samples. V gene TRBV10-3 combines with J gene TRBJ2-7, with D possibly called TRBD1 or TRBD2 (5 bases each). The sample here was whole blood, taken in connection with sensitization to the hapten diphenylcyclopropenone (DPC). The CDR3, as DNA: TGTGCCACTGGGACGGCCTCCTACGAGCAGTACTTC. Amino acids: CATGTASYEQYF.